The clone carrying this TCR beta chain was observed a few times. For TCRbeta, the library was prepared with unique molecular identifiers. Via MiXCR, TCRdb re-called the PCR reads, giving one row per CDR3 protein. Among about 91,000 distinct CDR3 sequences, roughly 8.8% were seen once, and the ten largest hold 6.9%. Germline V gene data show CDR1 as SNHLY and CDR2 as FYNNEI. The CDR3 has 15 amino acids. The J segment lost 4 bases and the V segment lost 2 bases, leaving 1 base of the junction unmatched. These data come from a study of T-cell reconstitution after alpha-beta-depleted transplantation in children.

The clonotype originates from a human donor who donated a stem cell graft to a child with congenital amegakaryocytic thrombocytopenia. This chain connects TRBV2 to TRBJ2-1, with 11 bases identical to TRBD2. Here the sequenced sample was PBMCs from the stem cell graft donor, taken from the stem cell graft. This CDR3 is CASSETSGGYNEQFF. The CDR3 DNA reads TGTGCCAGCAGTGAAACTAGCGGGGGTTACAATGAGCAGTTCTTC.